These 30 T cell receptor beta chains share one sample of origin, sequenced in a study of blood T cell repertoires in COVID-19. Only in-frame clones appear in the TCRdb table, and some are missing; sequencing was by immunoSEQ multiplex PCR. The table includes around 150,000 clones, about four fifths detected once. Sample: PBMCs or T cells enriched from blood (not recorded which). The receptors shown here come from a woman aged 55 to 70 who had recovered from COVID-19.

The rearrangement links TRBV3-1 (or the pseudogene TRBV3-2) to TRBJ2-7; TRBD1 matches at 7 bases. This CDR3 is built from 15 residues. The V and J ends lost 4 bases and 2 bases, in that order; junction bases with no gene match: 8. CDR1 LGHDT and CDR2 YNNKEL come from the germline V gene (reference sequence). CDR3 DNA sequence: TGTGCCAGCAGCCGGAACAACAGGGGAGCCTACGAGCAGTACTTC. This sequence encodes CASSRNNRGAYEQYF.

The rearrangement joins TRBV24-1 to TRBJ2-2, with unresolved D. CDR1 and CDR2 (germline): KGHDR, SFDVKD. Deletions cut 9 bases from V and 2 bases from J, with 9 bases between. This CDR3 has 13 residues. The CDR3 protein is CATVPVNTGELFF. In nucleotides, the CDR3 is TGTGCCACCGTTCCGGTCAACACCGGGGAGCTGTTTTTT.

DNA for the CDR3: TGTGCCAGCAGCTTCCAGGGGAGTTATGGCTACACCTTC. Translated: CASSFQGSYGYTF. V and J are TRBV5-6 and TRBJ1-2; tentative D call: TRBD1 (6 bases). Trimming pared 2 bases from V and 5 bases from J, leaving 10 bases between. The germline CDR1 and CDR2 sequences are SGHDT and YYEEEE. This CDR3 spans 13 amino acids.

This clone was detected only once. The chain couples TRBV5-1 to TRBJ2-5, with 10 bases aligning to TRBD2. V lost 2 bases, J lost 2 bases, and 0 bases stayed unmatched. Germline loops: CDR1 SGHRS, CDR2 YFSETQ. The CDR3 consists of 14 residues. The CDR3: CASSFSGGQETQYF. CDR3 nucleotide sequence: TGCGCCAGCAGCTTTAGCGGGGGGCAAGAGACCCAGTACTTC.

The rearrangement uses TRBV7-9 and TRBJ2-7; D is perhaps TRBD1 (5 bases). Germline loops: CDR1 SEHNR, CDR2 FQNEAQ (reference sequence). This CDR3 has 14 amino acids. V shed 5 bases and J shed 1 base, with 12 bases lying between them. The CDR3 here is CASSPIQGSYEQYF. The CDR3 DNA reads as TGTGCCAGCAGCCCTATTCAGGGTTCCTACGAGCAGTACTTC.

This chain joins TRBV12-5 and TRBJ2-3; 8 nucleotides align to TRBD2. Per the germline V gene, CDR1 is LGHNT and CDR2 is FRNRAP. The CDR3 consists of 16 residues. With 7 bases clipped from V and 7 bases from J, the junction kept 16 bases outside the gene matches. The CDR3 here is CASADAGGPLLNTQYF. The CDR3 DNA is TGTGCTAGTGCAGATGCGGGAGGACCTCTTCTGAATACGCAGTATTTT.

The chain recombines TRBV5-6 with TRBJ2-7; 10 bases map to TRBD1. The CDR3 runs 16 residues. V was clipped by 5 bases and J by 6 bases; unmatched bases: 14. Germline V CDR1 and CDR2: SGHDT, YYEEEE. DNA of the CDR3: TGTGCCAGCAGGGCCAGACAGGGGGCAATAGTCTCCGAGCAGTACTTC. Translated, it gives CASRARQGAIVSEQYF.

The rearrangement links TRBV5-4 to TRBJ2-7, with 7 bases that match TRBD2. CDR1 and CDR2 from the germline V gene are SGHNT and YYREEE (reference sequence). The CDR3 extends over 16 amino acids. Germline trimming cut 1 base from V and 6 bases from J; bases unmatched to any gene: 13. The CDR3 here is CASSLWGGTSLREQYF. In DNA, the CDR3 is TGTGCCAGCAGCTTGTGGGGGGGGACTTCCTTACGCGAGCAGTACTTC.

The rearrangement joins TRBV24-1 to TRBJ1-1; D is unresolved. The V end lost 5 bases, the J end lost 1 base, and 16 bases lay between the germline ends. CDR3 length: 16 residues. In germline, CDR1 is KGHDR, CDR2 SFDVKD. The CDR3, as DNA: TGTGCCACCAGTGCCCCCGGGGAGGCAGGGAACACTGAAGCTTTCTTT. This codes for CATSAPGEAGNTEAFF.

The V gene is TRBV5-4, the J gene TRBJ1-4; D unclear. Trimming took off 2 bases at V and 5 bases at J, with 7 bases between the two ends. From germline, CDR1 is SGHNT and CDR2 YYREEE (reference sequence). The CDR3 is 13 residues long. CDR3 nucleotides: TGTGCCAGCAGCTTCGGAGGCAATGAAAAACTGTTTTTT. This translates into CASSFGGNEKLFF.

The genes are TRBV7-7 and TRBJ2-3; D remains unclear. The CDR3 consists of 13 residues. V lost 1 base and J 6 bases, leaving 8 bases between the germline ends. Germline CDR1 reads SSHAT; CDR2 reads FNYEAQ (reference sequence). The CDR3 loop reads CASSLGPEDTQYF. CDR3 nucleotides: TGTGCCAGCAGCTTAGGTCCCGAGGATACGCAGTATTTT.

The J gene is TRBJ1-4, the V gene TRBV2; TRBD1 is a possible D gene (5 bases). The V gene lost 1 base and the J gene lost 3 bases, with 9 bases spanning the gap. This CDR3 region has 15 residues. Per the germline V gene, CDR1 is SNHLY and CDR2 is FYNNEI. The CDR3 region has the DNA TGTGCCAGCAGTGAAGGGGGCATTGCTAATGAAAAACTGTTTTTT. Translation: CASSEGGIANEKLFF. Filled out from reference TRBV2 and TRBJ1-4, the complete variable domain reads EPEVTQTPSHQVTQMGQEVILRCVPISNHLYFYWYRQILGQKVEFLVSFYNNEISEKSEIFDDQFSVERPDGSNFTLKIRSTKLEDSAMYFCASSEGGIANEKLFFGSGTQLSVL.

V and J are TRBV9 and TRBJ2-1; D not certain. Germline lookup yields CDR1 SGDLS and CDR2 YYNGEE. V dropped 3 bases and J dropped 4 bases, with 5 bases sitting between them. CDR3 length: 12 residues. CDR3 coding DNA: TGTGCCAGCAGCGCCGTTTACAATGAGCAGTTCTTC. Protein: CASSAVYNEQFF.

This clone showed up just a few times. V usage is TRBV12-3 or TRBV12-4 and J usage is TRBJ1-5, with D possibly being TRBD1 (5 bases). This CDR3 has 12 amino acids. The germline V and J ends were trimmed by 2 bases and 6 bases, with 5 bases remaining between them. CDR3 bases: TGTGCCAGCAGTTTAAGGGGTCAGCCCCAGCATTTT. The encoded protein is CASSLRGQPQHF.

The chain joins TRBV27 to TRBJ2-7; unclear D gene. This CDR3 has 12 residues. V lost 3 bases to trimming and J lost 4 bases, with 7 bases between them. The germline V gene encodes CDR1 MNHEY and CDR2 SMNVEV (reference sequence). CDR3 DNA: TGTGCCAGCAGTTTTGGCGGTTACGAGCAGTACTTC. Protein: CASSFGGYEQYF.

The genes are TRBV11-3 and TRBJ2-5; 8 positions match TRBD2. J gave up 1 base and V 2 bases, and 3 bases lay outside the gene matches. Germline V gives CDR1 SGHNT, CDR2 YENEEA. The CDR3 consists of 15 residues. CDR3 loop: CASSLFAGGQETQYF. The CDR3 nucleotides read TGTGCCAGCAGCTTATTCGCGGGGGGCCAAGAGACCCAGTACTTC.

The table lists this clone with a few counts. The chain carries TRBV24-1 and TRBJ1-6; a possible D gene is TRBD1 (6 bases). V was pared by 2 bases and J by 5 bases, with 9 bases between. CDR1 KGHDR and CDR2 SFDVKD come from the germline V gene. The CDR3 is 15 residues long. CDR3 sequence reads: CATSDSRGNNSPLHF. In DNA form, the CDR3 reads TGTGCCACCAGTGATTCGAGGGGGAATAATTCACCCCTCCACTTT.

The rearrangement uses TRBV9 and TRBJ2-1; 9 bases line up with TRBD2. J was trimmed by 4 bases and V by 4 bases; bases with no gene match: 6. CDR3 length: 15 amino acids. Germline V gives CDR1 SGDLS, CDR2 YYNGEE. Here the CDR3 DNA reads TGTGCCAGCAGCTCAAGCGGGGGGCAGTACAATGAGCAGTTCTTC. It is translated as CASSSSGGQYNEQFF.

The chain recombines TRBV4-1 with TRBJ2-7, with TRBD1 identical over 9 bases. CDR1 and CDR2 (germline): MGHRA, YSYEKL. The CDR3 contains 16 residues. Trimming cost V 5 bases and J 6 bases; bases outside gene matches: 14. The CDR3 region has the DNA TGCGCCAGCAGCACACGACCGGGACAGGGAATGTGCGAGCAGTACTTC. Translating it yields CASSTRPGQGMCEQYF.

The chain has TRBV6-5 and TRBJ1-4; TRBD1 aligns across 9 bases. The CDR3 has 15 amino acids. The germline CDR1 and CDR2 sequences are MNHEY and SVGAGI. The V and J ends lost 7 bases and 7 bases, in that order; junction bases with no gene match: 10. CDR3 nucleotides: TGTGCCAGCAATCCGGGACAGGGCTTAGGTGAAAAACTGTTTTTT. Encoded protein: CASNPGQGLGEKLFF.

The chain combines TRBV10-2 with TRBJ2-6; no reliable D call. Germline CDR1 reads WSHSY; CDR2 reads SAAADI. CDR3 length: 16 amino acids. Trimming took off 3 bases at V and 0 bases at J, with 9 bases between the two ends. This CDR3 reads CASSDSGVSGANVLTF. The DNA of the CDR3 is TGCGCCAGCAGTGACTCCGGTGTCTCTGGGGCCAACGTCCTGACTTTC.

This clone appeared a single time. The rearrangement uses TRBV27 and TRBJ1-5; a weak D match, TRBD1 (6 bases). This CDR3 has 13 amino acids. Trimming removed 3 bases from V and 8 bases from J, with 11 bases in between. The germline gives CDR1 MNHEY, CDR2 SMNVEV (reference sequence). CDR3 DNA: TGTGCCAGCAGTTTTACAGGGTTGAAGCCCCAGCATTTT. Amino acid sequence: CASSFTGLKPQHF.

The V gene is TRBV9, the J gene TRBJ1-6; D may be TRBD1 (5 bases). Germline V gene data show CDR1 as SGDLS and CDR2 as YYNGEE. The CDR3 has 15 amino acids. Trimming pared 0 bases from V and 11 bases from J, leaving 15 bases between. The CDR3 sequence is CASSVESGKGAPLHF. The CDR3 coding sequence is TGTGCCAGCAGCGTAGAGTCAGGGAAAGGGGCACCCCTCCACTTT.

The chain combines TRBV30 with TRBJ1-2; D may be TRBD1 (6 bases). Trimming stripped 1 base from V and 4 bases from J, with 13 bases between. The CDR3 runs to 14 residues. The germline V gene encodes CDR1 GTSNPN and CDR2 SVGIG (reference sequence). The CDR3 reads CAWSGMTGIYGYTF. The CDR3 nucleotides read TGTGCCTGGAGTGGTATGACAGGCATCTATGGCTACACCTTC.

Written as DNA, the CDR3 is TGTGCCAGCAGCTTAGGCCAGACGAGGGAGCAGTACTTC. Residues: CASSLGQTREQYF. V and J are TRBV7-2 and TRBJ2-7; D remains ambiguous. This CDR3 contains 13 residues. Germline loops: CDR1 SGHTA, CDR2 FQGNSA. V was shortened by 1 base and J by 7 bases, with 11 bases between the two germline ends.

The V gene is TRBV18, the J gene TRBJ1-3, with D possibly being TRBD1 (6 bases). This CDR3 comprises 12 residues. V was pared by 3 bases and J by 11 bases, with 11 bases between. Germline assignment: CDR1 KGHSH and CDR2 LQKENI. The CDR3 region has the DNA TGTGCCAGCTCACCGGACAGCATTTCCATATATTTT. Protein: CASSPDSISIYF.

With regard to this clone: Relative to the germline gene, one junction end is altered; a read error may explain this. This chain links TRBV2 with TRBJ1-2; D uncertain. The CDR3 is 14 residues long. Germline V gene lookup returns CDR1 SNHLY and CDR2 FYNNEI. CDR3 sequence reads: CASSEDGSYYGYTF. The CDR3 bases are TGTGCCAGCAGCGAAGACGGTAGTTACTATGGCTACACCTTC. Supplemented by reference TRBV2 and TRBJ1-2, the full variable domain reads EPEVTQTPSHQVTQMGQEVILRCVPISNHLYFYWYRQILGQKVEFLVSFYNNEISEKSEIFDDQFSVERPDGSNFTLKIRSTKLEDSAMYFCASSEDGSYYGYTFGSGTRLTVV.

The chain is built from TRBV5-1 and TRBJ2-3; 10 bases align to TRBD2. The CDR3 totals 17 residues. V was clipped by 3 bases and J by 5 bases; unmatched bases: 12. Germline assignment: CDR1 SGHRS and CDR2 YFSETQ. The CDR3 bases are TGCGCCAGCAGCTCCGTCCCAAGCGGGGGGGCCATAGATACGCAGTATTTT. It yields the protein CASSSVPSGGAIDTQYF. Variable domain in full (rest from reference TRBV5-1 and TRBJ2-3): KAGVTQTPRYLIKTRGQQVTLSCSPISGHRSVSWYQQTPGQGLQFLFEYFSETQRNKGNFPGRFSGRQFSNSRSEMNVSTLELGDSALYLCASSSVPSGGAIDTQYFGPGTRLTVL.

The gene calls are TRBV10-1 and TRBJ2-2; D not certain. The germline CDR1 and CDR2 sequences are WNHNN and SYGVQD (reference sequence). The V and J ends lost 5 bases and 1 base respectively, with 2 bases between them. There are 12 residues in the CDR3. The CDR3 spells CASSLNTGELFF. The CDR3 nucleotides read TGCGCCAGCAGTCTGAACACCGGGGAGCTGTTTTTT.

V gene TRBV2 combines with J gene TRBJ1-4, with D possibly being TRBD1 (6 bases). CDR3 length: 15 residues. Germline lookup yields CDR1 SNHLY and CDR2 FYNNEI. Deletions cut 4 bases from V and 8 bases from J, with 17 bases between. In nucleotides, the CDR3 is TGTGCCAGCAGTGGCGTCGGGGAGGGGGGCGAAAAACTGTTTTTT. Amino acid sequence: CASSGVGEGGEKLFF.